The 13 T cell receptor beta chains below all came from one sample that was sequenced in a study of CD8+CD57+ T cells in acquired aplastic anemia. It was patients with CD8+CD57+ cell expansion by flow cytometry who were chosen for sequencing. The template for TCR beta VDJ and CDR3 sequence profiling was genomic DNA. TCRdb re-analysed the reads in MiXCR, keeping a single row per CDR3 protein. The table lists about 240,000 distinct CDR3 sequences, 47% of them singletons. The specimen sequenced was sorted CD4+, CD8+, or CD8+CD57+ T cells (not recorded which) from PBMCs. Receptor source: a human donor with aplastic anemia.

The chain employs TRBV15 and TRBJ1-2, with 9 bases fitting TRBD1. Germline V lookup: CDR1 LNHNV, CDR2 YYDKDF (reference sequence). J was trimmed by 4 bases and V by 1 base; bases with no gene match: 7. The CDR3 runs to 16 residues. CDR3 sequence: CATSRGGRQGGYGYTF. CDR3 nucleotide sequence: TGTGCCACCAGCAGAGGTGGAAGACAGGGGGGCTATGGCTACACCTTC.

V usage is TRBV10-3 and J usage is TRBJ1-2; TRBD1 aligns across 8 bases. The CDR3 extends over 16 amino acids. The V and J ends lost 0 bases and 1 base, in that order; junction bases with no gene match: 4. CDR1 and CDR2 from the germline V gene are ENHRY and SYGVKD. CDR3 sequence: CAISESVTGGNYGYTF. CDR3 DNA sequence: TGTGCCATCAGTGAGTCTGTAACAGGGGGTAACTATGGCTACACCTTC.

This clonotype showed up many times. The rearrangement joins TRBV15 to TRBJ1-1, with D possibly TRBD1 on 6 matching bases. The V and J ends lost 0 bases and 11 bases respectively, with 19 bases between them. Germline-derived CDR1 and CDR2 are LNHNV and YYDKDF (reference sequence). CDR3 size: 15 residues. In nucleotides, the CDR3 is TGTGCCACCAGCAGAGACCGGGACACCCTTCTGGGGGCTTTCTTT. It is translated as CATSRDRDTLLGAFF.

This sequence joins TRBV29-1 and TRBJ2-7; D possibly matches TRBD1 or TRBD2 (5 bases each). The germline V and J ends were trimmed by 6 bases and 5 bases, with 14 bases remaining between them. The CDR3 length is 12 residues. The germline V gene has CDR1 SQVTM and CDR2 ANQGSEA. Here the CDR3 reads CSVALGVDEQYF. The CDR3 DNA follows: TGCAGCGTCGCCCTGGGGGTGGACGAGCAGTACTTC.

The chain employs TRBV10-3 and TRBJ1-4; D not certain. The germline V and J ends were trimmed by 6 bases and 4 bases, with 9 bases remaining between them. CDR1 ENHRY and CDR2 SYGVKD come from the germline V gene. CDR3 length: 13 residues. The CDR3 coding sequence is TGTGCCATCAGACCGGGGATTAATGAAAAACTGTTTTTT. It specifies CAIRPGINEKLFF.

The rearrangement uses TRBV6-2 or TRBV6-3 and TRBJ2-1; 8 bases align to TRBD1. Per germline, CDR1 MNHEY and CDR2 SVGEGT. CDR3 size: 14 residues. After removal of 6 bases from V and 7 bases from J, the junction contained 8 bases not matched to a gene. The CDR3 reads CASRKDRVGNEQFF. In DNA form, the CDR3 reads TGTGCCAGCAGAAAGGACAGGGTCGGTAATGAGCAGTTCTTC.

The chain couples TRBV19 to TRBJ1-1, with D possibly matching TRBD1 (5 bases). The CDR3 is 13 residues long. Germline V gene data show CDR1 as LNHDA and CDR2 as SQIVND (reference sequence). Trimming stripped 8 bases from V and 4 bases from J, with 14 bases between. DNA for the CDR3: TGTGCCAGTTGTAGCGGGGCTAGCACTGAAGCTTTCTTT. This translates into CASCSGASTEAFF.

The chain links TRBV7-8 to TRBJ2-1; 8 bases fit TRBD2. The germline V gene has CDR1 SGHVS and CDR2 FQNEAQ. V lost 3 bases to trimming and J lost 7 bases; unmatched junction nucleotides: 2. This CDR3 has 13 residues. The CDR3 DNA reads as TGTGCCAGCAGCTTGGGGACTAGGAATGAGCAGTTCTTC. Translated, it gives CASSLGTRNEQFF.

V gene TRBV7-8 combines with J gene TRBJ1-1; possibly TRBD1 for D (5 bases). The V and J ends lost 4 bases and 7 bases respectively, with 19 bases between them. The CDR3 contains 15 residues. The germline V gene encodes CDR1 SGHVS and CDR2 FQNEAQ. The CDR3 nucleotides read TGTGCCAGCAGCTCGGGATGGGGGGTAGGGATTGAAGCTTTCTTT. Translation gives CASSSGWGVGIEAFF.

This chain uses TRBV5-6 with TRBJ1-5; D is perhaps TRBD1 (6 bases). The germline V gene encodes CDR1 SGHDT and CDR2 YYEEEE. This CDR3 has 15 amino acids. V gave up 3 bases and J gave up 3 bases, with 13 bases separating them. The CDR3 spells CASSSAQGPNQPQHF. The CDR3 DNA reads as TGTGCCAGCAGCTCGGCACAGGGCCCCAATCAGCCCCAGCATTTT. The complete variable domain, with remaining parts taken from reference TRBV5-6 and TRBJ1-5, reads DAGVTQSPTHLIKTRGQQVTLRCSPKSGHDTVSWYQQALGQGPQFIFQYYEEEERQRGNFPDRFSGHQFPNYSSELNVNALLLGDSALYLCASSSAQGPNQPQHFGDGTRLSIL.

This clonotype was counted between two and nine times. The V call is TRBV7-9, the J call TRBJ2-7, with D tentatively TRBD2 (5 bases). V lost 1 base to trimming and J lost 5 bases, with 12 bases between them. From germline, CDR1 is SEHNR and CDR2 FQNEAQ (reference sequence). The CDR3 is made up of 14 amino acids. For the CDR3, the DNA is TGTGCCAGCAGCTTAGAGAGAGGGAATGACGAGCAGTACGTC. Its protein is CASSLERGNDEQYV.

At least ten counts were recorded for this clonotype. The chain has TRBV20-1 and TRBJ2-1; a weak D match, TRBD2 (6 bases). The germline V gene encodes CDR1 DFQATT and CDR2 SNEGSKA (reference sequence). The length of the CDR3 is 16 residues. The V end was cut by 0 bases, the J end by 4 bases, with 16 bases between. CDR3 region: CSARESGASVYNEQFF. The CDR3 nucleotides read TGCAGTGCTAGAGAAAGTGGCGCTAGCGTTTACAATGAGCAGTTCTTC.

The rearrangement links TRBV7-2 to TRBJ2-5; 14 bases align to TRBD2. CDR1 SGHTA and CDR2 FQGNSA come from the germline V gene. The CDR3 covers 16 residues. V trimming: 4 bases; J trimming: 4 bases; junction bases outside the gene matches: 5. The CDR3 region is CASSSTSGGVLETQYF. The CDR3 DNA reads TGTGCCAGCAGCTCGACTAGCGGGGGGGTCCTAGAGACCCAGTACTTC. Looking up the rest from reference TRBV7-2 and TRBJ2-5 gives the full variable domain: GAGVSQSPSNKVTEKGKDVELRCDPISGHTALYWYRQSLGQGLEFLIYFQGNSAPDKSGLPSDRFSAERTGGSVSTLTIQRTQQEDSAVYLCASSSTSGGVLETQYFGPGTRLLVL.